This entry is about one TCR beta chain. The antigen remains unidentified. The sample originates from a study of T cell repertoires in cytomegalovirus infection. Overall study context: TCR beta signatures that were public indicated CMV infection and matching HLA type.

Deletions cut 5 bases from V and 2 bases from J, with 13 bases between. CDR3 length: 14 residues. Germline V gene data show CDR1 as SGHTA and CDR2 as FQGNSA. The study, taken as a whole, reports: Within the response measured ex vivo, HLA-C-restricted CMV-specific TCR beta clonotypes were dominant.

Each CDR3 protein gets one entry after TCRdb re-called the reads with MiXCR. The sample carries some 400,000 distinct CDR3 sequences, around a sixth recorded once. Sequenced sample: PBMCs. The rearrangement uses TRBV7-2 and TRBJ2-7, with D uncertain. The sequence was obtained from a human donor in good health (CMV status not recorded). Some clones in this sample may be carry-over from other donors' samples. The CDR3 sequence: CASSPHFTAYEQYF. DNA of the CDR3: TGTGCCAGCAGCCCCCACTTTACGGCCTACGAGCAGTACTTC.